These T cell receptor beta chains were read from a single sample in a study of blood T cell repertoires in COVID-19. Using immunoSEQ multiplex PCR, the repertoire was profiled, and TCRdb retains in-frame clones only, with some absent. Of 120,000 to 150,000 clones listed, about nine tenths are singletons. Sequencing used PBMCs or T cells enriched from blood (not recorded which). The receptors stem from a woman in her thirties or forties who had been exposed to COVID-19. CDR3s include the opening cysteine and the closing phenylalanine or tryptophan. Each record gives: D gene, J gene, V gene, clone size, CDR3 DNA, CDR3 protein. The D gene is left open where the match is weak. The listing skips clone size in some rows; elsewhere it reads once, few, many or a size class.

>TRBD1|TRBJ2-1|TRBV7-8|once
TGTGCCAGCAACCGGGGACAGGGTATCTACAATGAGCAGTTCTTC
CASNRGQGIYNEQFF
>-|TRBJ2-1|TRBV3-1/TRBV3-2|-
TGTGCCAGCAGCTACGCTTGGGGCAGTTACAATGAGCAGTTCTTC
CASSYAWGSYNEQFF
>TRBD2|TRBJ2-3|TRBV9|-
TGTGCCAGCAGTACTAGCGGGGGTGCAGATACGCAGTATTTT
CASSTSGGADTQYF
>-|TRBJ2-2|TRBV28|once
TGTGCCAGCAGTTTGAGGGGGCGGGAGGCGAACACCGGGGAGCTGTTTTTT
CASSLRGREANTGELFF
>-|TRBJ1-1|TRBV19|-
TGTGCCAGTAGTGAGAGCTCGAACACTGAAGCTTTCTTT
CASSESSNTEAFF
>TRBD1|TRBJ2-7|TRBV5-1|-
TGCGCCAGCAGCTTACCGAACTCCGCCGGACAGGGTTTATACGAGCAGTACTTC
CASSLPNSAGQGLYEQYF
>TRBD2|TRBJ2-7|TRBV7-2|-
TGTGCCAGCAGCTTAGGCGGTATAGCGGGAGTCGAGCAGTACTTC
CASSLGGIAGVEQYF
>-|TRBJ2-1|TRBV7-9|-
TGTGCCAGCAGCTTCCCGGGTAACAATGAGCAGTTCTTC
CASSFPGNNEQFF
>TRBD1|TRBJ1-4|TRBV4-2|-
TGTGCCAGCACCTCAAGCCAGGGGGCAGTGGGTAATGAAAAACTGTTTTTT
CASTSSQGAVGNEKLFF
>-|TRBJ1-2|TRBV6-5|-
TGTGCCAGCAGTTACATCAGGAACCAATTCTATGGCTACACCTTC
CASSYIRNQFYGYTF
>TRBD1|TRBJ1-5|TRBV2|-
TGTGCCAGAGGTCGGACACAACCAGGGGGAGCCCAGCATTTT
CARGRTQPGGAQHF
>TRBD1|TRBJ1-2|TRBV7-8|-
TGTGCCAGCAGCTCTTCAAACCGGGACAGCTCCGGCTACACCTTC
CASSSSNRDSSGYTF
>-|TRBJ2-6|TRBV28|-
TGTGCCAGCAGTTTATCGGGGCAGGGGCCCAGTGACGTCCTGACTTTC
CASSLSGQGPSDVLTF
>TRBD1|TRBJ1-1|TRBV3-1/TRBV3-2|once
TGTGCCAGCAGCCTTGACAGGGGGCTTGAAGCTTTCTTT
CASSLDRGLEAFF
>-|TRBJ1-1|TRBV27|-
TGTGCCAGCAGTAACCCTCGGGGGAGAGCTTTCTTT
CASSNPRGRAFF
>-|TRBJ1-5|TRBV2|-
TGTGCCAGCAGAGGAAACAGGGCCGAGGTTCAGCCCCAGCATTTT
CASRGNRAEVQPQHF
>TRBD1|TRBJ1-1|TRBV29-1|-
TGCAGCGCCAACAGGGGCACTGAAGCTTTCTTT
CSANRGTEAFF
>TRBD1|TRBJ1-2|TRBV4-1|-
TGCGCCAGCAGCCCAGACAGGGCCTATGGCTACACCTTC
CASSPDRAYGYTF
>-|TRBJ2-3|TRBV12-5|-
TGTGCTAGTGGTTTGGTTCCGACAGGAGGTTACGATACGCAGTATTTT
CASGLVPTGGYDTQYF
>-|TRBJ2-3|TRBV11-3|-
TGTGCCAGCAGCCCCAGGGCAACAGATACGCAGTATTTT
CASSPRATDTQYF
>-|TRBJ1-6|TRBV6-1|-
TGTGCCAGCAGTGAACGGGGAAATTCACCCCTCCACTTT
CASSERGNSPLHF
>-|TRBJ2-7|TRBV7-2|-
TGTGCCAGCAGCTTATCAGGGGCGCACTACGAGCAGTACTTC
CASSLSGAHYEQYF
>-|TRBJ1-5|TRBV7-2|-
TGTGCCAGCAGCAAGGGACAATGGAATCAGCCCCAGCATTTT
CASSKGQWNQPQHF
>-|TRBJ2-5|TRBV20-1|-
TGCAGTGTTGCGGAAGAGACCCAGTACTTC
CSVAEETQYF
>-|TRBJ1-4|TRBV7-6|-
TGTGCCAGCAGCCTAGGAGCAGGGTATGATGAAAAACTGTTTTTT
CASSLGAGYDEKLFF
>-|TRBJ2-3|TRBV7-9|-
TGTGCCAGCAGCTTGGGGACTAGCACAGATACGCAGTATTTT
CASSLGTSTDTQYF
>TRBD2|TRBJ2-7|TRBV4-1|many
TGCGCCAGCAGCCAAGGGAGAGGGGAGAGTAGCGGGAGGCTTCCCTACGAGCAGTACTTC
CASSQGRGESSGRLPYEQYF
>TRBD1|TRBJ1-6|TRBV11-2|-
TGTGCCAGCAGCGCCGGGACAGCTAGCTCCTATAATTCACCCCTCCACTTT
CASSAGTASSYNSPLHF
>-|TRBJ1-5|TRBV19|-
TGTGCCAGTAGCCGCCCAGGGGACAGCAATCAGCCCCAGCATTTT
CASSRPGDSNQPQHF
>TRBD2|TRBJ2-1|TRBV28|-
TGTGCCAGCAGGCGACTAGCGGGAGGGCATGAGCAGTTCTTC
CASRRLAGGHEQFF
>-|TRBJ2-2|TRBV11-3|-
TGTGCCAGCAGCGGCAGGACACCCAACACCGGGGAGCTGTTTTTT
CASSGRTPNTGELFF
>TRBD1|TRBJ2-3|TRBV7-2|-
TGTGCCAGCAGCTTATGGGACAGGGACACAGATACGCAGTATTTT
CASSLWDRDTDTQYF
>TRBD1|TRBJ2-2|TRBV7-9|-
TGTGCCAGCAGCGCGACCGGGACAGGGACCACCGGGGAGCTGTTTTTT
CASSATGTGTTGELFF
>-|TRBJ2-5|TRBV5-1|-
TGCGCCAGCAGGAATGTGGCGGAGGAGACCCAGTACTTC
CASRNVAEETQYF
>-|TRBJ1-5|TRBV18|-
TGTGCCAGCTCACCACCAGGGGGTTTCCAGCCCCAGCATTTT
CASSPPGGFQPQHF
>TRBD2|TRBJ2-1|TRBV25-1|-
TGTGCCAGCAGGGGGGGGGATGAGCAGTTCTTC
CASRGGDEQFF
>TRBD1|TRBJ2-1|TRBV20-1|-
TGCAGTGCTAGTATGGGGACAGGGGGTTACAATGAGCAGTTCTTC
CSASMGTGGYNEQFF
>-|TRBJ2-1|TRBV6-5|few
TGTGCCAGCCTAGCGAACAATGAGCAGTTCTTC
CASLANNEQFF
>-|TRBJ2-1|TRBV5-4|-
TGTGCCAGCAGCTCCCATACAGGGTACAATGAGCAGTTCTTC
CASSSHTGYNEQFF
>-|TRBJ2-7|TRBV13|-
TGTGCCAGCAGCTCCCTCGGAAGGGAGAGCTACGAGCAGTACTTC
CASSSLGRESYEQYF
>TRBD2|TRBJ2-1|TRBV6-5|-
TGTGCCAGCAGTCCCGGACTAGGTTTGCAGTTCTTC
CASSPGLGLQFF
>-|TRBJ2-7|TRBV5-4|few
TGTGCCGTACAGACGATGAGCTCCTACGAGCAGTACTTC
CAVQTMSSYEQYF
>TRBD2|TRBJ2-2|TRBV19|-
TGTGCCAGTAGTATAGTATCAGCGGGAGGGCCTCACGGGGAGCTGTTTTTT
CASSIVSAGGPHGELFF
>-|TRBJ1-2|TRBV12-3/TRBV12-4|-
TGTGCCAGCAGTTTGGGGCGGAACTATGGCTACACCTTC
CASSLGRNYGYTF
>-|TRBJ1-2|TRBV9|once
TGTGCCAGCAGTAGCGGAACGGGAGGCTACACCTTC
CASSSGTGGYTF
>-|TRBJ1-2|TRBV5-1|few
TGCGCCAGCAGCTTGGACGGGGGACGCGCATATGGCTACACCTTC
CASSLDGGRAYGYTF
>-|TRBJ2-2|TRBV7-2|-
TGTGCCAGCAGCTTAGGAGGGAGAAGTCGGGAGCTGTTTTTT
CASSLGGRSRELFF
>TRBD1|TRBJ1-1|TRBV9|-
TGTGCCAGCAGCCCAACCGGACAGGGCACTGAAGCTTTCTTT
CASSPTGQGTEAFF
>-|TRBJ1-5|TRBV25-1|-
TGTGCCAGCAGTGGCACAGCTGGGAGACAGCCCCAGCATTTT
CASSGTAGRQPQHF
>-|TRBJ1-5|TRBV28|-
TGTGCCAGCAGCCCTCCGGGGAGGCCCCAGCATTTT
CASSPPGRPQHF
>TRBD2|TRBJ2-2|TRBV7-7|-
TGTGCCAGCAGCTTAGGGCTAGCGGGACCAAACACCGGGGAGCTGTTTTTT
CASSLGLAGPNTGELFF
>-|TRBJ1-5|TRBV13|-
TGTGCCAGCAGCTTCGGGTATAGCAATCAGCCCCAGCATTTT
CASSFGYSNQPQHF
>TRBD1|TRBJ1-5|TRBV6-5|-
TGTGCCAGCAGGCCGGACAGGGATAGCAATCAGCCCCAGCATTTT
CASRPDRDSNQPQHF
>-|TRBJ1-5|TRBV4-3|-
TGCGCCAGCAGCCAAGATCATGATCAGCCCCAGCATTTT
CASSQDHDQPQHF
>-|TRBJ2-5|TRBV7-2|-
TGTGCCAGCAGCTTAGATAGCGGCCAAGAGACCCAGTACTTC
CASSLDSGQETQYF
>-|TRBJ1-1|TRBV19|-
TGTGCCAGTAGTCCGGACCGGGAAACTGAAGCTTTCTTT
CASSPDRETEAFF
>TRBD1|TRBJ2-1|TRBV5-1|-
TGCGCCAGCAGCGCACCGGGACAGGGATACTACAATGAGCAGTTCTTC
CASSAPGQGYYNEQFF